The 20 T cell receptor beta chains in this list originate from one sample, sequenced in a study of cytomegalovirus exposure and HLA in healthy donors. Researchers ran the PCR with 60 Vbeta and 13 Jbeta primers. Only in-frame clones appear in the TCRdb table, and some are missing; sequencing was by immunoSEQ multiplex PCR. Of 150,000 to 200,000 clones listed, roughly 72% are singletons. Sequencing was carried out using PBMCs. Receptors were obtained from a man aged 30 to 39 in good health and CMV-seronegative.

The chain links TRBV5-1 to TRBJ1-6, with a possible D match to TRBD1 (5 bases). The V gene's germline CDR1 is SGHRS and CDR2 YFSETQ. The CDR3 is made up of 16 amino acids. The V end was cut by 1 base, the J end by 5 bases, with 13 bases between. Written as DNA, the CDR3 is TGCGCCAGCAGCTTGAAAGGAGGGACCGATAATTCACCCCTCCACTTT. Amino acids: CASSLKGGTDNSPLHF.

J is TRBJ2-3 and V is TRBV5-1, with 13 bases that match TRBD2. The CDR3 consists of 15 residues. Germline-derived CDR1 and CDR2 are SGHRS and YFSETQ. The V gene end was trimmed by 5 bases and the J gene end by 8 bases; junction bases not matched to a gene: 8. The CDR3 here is CASRTGTSGIITQYF. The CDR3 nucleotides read TGCGCCAGCAGGACCGGGACTAGCGGGATTATTACGCAGTATTTT.

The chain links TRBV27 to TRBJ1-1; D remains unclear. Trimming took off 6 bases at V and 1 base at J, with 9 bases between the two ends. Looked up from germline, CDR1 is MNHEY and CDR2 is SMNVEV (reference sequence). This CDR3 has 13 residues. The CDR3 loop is CASRETENTEAFF. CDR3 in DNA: TGTGCCAGCAGGGAGACGGAGAACACTGAAGCTTTCTTT.

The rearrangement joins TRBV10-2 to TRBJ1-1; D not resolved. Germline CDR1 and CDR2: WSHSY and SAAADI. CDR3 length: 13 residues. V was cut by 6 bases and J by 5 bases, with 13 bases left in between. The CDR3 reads CASSPASGTEAFF. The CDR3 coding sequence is TGCGCCAGCAGCCCGGCGTCCGGGACTGAAGCTTTCTTT.

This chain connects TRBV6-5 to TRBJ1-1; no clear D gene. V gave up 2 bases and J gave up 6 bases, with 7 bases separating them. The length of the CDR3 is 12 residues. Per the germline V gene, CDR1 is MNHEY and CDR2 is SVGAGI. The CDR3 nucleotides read TGTGCCAGCAGTTACGTGGGCGCTGAAGCTTTCTTT. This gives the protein CASSYVGAEAFF.

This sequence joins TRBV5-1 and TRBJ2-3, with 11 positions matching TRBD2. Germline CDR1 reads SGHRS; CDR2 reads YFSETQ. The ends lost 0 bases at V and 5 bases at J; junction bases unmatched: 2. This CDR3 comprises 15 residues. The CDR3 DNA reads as TGCGCCAGCAGCTTGGTCCTAGCGGGAGGAGATACGCAGTATTTT. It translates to CASSLVLAGGDTQYF.

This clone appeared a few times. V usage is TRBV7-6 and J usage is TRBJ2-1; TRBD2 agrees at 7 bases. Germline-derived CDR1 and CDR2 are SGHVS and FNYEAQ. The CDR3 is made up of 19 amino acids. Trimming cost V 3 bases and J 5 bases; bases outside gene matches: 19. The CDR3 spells CASSLYLGLTGRGNNEQFF. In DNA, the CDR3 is TGTGCCAGCAGCTTGTATTTGGGACTAACGGGAAGAGGGAACAATGAGCAGTTCTTC.

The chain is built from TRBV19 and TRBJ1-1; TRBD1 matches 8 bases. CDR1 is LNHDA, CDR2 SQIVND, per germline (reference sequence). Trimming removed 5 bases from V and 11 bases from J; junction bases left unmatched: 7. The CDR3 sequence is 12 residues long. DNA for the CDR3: TGTGCCAGTAGTTCTCGGACAGGGCTGGCTTTCTTT. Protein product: CASSSRTGLAFF.

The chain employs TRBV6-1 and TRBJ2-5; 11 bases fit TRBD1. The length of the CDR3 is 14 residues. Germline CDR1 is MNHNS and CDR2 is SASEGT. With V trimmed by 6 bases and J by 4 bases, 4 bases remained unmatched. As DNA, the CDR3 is TGTGCCAGCAGCGTAGGGACAGGGGGAGAGACCCAGTACTTC. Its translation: CASSVGTGGETQYF.

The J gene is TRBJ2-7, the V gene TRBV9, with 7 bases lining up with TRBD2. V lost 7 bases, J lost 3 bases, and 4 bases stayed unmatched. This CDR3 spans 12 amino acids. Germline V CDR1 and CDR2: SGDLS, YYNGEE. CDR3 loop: CASYREDYEQYF. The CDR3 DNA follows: TGTGCCAGCTACCGGGAGGACTACGAGCAGTACTTC.

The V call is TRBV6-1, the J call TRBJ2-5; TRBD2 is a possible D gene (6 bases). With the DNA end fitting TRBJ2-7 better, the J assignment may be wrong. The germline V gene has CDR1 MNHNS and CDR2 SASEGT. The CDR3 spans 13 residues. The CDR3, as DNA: TGTGCCAGCAGGCTGGAACTAGCTTACGAGCAGTACTTC. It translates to CASRLELAYEQYF.

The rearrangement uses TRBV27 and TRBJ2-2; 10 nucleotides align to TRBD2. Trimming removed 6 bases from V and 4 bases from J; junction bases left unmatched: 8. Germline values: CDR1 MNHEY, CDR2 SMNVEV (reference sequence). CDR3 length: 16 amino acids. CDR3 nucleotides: TGTGCCAGCAGGGGGGAGCGGGAGGGGAGCACCGGGGAGCTGTTTTTT. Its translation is CASRGEREGSTGELFF.

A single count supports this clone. The CDR3 DNA is TGTGCCACCAGCTTTCACAGGGGGCGCGGAGCCGAGCAGTACTTC. This gives the protein CATSFHRGRGAEQYF. The chain carries TRBV15 and TRBJ2-7; 9 bases match TRBD1. Germline assignment: CDR1 LNHNV and CDR2 YYDKDF (reference sequence). The CDR3 is 15 residues long. The V gene end was trimmed by 5 bases and the J gene end by 6 bases; junction bases not matched to a gene: 11.

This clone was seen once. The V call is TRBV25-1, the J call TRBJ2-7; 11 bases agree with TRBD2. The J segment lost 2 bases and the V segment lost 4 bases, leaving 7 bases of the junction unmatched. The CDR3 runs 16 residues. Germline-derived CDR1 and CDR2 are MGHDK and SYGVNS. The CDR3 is CASSATGTSGTYEQYF. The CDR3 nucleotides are TGTGCCAGCAGTGCTACCGGGACTAGCGGAACCTACGAGCAGTACTTC.

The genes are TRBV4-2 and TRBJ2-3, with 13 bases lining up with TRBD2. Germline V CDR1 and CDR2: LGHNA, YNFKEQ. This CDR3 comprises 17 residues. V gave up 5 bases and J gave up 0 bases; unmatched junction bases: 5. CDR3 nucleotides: TGTGCCAGCAGCGCCAGGACTAGCGGGAGTAGCACAGATACGCAGTATTTT. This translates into CASSARTSGSSTDTQYF.

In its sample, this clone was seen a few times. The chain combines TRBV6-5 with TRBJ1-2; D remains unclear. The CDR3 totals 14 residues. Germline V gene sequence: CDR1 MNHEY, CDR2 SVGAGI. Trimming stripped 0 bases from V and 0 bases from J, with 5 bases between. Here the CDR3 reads CASSYSGANYGYTF. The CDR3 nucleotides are TGTGCCAGCAGTTACTCTGGAGCTAACTATGGCTACACCTTC.

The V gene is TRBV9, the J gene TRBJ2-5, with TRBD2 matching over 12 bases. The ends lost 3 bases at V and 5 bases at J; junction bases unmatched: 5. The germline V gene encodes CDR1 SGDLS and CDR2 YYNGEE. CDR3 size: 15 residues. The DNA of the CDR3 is TGTGCCAGCAGCGCTAGCGGGAGGGCCTCGGAGACCCAGTACTTC. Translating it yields CASSASGRASETQYF. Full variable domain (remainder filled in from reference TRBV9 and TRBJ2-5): DSGVTQTPKHLITATGQRVTLRCSPRSGDLSVYWYQQSLDQGLQFLIQYYNGEERAKGNILERFSAQQFPDLHSELNLSSLELGDSALYFCASSASGRASETQYFGPGTRLLVL.

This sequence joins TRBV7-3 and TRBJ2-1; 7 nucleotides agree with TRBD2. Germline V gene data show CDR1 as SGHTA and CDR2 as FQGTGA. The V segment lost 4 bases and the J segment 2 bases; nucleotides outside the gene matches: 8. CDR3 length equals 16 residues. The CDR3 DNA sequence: TGTGCCAGCAGCTCGTTACTAGCGAAACCCTACAATGAGCAGTTCTTC. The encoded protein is CASSSLLAKPYNEQFF.

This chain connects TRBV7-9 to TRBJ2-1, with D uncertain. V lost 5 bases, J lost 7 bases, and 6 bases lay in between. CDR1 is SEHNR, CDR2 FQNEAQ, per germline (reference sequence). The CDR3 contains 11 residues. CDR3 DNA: TGTGCCAGCAGCCCCGGGAATGAGCAGTTCTTC. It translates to CASSPGNEQFF.

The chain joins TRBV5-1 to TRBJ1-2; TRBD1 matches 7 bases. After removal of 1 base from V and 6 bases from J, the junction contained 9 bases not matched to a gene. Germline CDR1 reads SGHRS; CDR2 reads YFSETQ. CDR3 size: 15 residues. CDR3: CASSLTPGGTDGYTF. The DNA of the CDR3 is TGCGCCAGCAGCTTGACACCAGGGGGGACGGATGGCTACACCTTC.